The count of the clone carrying this T cell receptor beta chain is one. Time point specified: after neoadjuvant nivolumab, at surgical resection. The data originate from a study of neoadjuvant anti-PD-1 for oral cavity cancer. Produced via immunoSEQ multiplex PCR; TCRdb's table is partial and in-frame only. The sample yields under 15,000 clones, about 64% seen once. This clonotype was sampled from a person between 35 and 79 years old with oral cavity squamous cell carcinoma. The material was PBMCs, obtained after nivolumab (anti-PD-1) treatment.

Written as DNA, the CDR3 is TGTGCCAGCAGCCAAGAGGTGAACAACCCGGCGGGTGAGCAGTTCTTC. It is translated as CASSQEVNNPAGEQFF. The chain carries TRBV4-2 and TRBJ2-1, with D tentatively TRBD2 (5 bases). The germline gives CDR1 LGHNA, CDR2 YNFKEQ. The CDR3 is 16 amino acids. The V gene lost 0 bases and the J gene lost 9 bases, with 18 bases spanning the gap.